Presented here are 4 T cell receptor beta chains from one specimen sequenced in a study of blood T cell repertoires in COVID-19 (dated by TCRdb to 2020 to 2021). Libraries were made using the immunoSEQ multiplex PCR assay. Sourced from immuneACCESS, this table was stored by TCRdb with only in-frame sequences that have V and J called. A share of the clones is absent; for the studies checked, an unresolved V gene accounts for under half, and the remainder has no known explanation. The sample profile shows about 440,000 clones; around 90% of them were found once. The top ten hold approximately 0.55% of the sample. The sequenced material came from PBMCs or T cells enriched from blood (not recorded which). All receptors come from a man between 18 and 35 years old who had recovered from COVID-19.

This chain uses TRBV19 with TRBJ1-4; D perhaps matches TRBD1 (5 bases). The germline V gene encodes CDR1 LNHDA and CDR2 SQIVND (reference sequence). Trimming took 4 bases from V and 0 from J, leaving 12 bases between them. This CDR3 is 16 amino acids long. The CDR3 is CASSTVQGSTNEKLFF. In DNA form, the CDR3 reads TGTGCCAGTAGTACTGTCCAGGGCTCAACTAATGAAAAACTGTTTTTT.

The chain joins TRBV5-4 to TRBJ1-1, with unresolved D. There are 14 residues in the CDR3. Trimming left V 4 bases short and J 0 bases short, with 10 bases between. The V gene's germline CDR1 is SGHNT and CDR2 YYREEE (reference sequence). This CDR3 is CASSVWEMNTEAFF. As DNA, the CDR3 is TGTGCCAGCAGCGTCTGGGAGATGAACACTGAAGCTTTCTTT.

The V and J genes are TRBV29-1 and TRBJ1-3; D is uncertain. CDR3 length: 14 residues. Germline loops: CDR1 SQVTM, CDR2 ANQGSEA. Trimming cost V 4 bases and J 0 bases, with 10 bases left between them. CDR3: CSVVSGSSGNTIYF. The CDR3 region has the DNA TGCAGCGTTGTGAGCGGGAGCTCTGGAAACACCATATATTTT.

The chain has TRBV2 and TRBJ1-1; D may be TRBD1 (6 bases). The CDR3 runs to 14 residues. Germline values: CDR1 SNHLY, CDR2 FYNNEI. Trimming cost V 7 bases and J 5 bases, with 17 bases left between them. The CDR3 DNA follows: TGTGCCAGCACAGTCCCTACAGGGAGAACTGAAGCTTTCTTT. Amino acid sequence: CASTVPTGRTEAFF.